This T cell receptor beta chain emerged from a study of cytomegalovirus exposure and HLA in healthy donors (dated by TCRdb to the late 2010s). Regarding the research as a whole: In an earlier analysis of 587 of the donors, about 270 Gb of sequence data and 117 million unique TCR beta sequences from roughly 180 million T cells were reported. An early release covering approximately 600 HLA-typed donors comprised 250 to 350 gigabases of sequencing data and 65 million to 100 million unique TCR sequences. Among the roughly 400 genotyped donors, approximately 76% belonged to the genetic ancestry cluster associated with self-reported Caucasian donors. The study aimed to test whether signatures of past pathogen exposure could be identified by cataloging public T cell receptors. The study profiled the T cell repertoires of approximately 700 subjects by immunosequencing and related them to cytomegalovirus serostatus. A separate validation cohort of roughly 120 different subjects was used in addition to the roughly 670-subject first cohort. High-throughput TCR immunosequencing, statistical association of individual TCRs with disease status, and machine learning were combined to predict cytomegalovirus infection status. A later analysis re-analyzed previously published TCR beta repertoires from roughly 600 donors and added high-resolution HLA genotyping to study TCR occurrence patterns. In the later analysis, no new phenotypic data were used to find candidate immune exposures; instead, reliance was placed on TCR beta sequences and their occurrence across donors. To decide whether each TCR beta V gene segment behaved as functional or pseudogenic, an earlier analysis of some 600 of the donors relied on high-throughput TCR beta sequencing. Donor age, sex, ethnicity and CMV serostatus were compiled together with the repertoire data. In a later genetic analysis, genome-wide SNP genotypes for about three fifths of the 666 donors were used, and that subset was treated as a discovery cohort. All discovery cohort repertoires had been generated using a single sequencing platform. Class I and class II HLA loci were covered by the typing at four-digit resolution. The number of donors typed differed by locus, with about 629-630 for A, B, C, DRB1 and DQB1, 522 for DQA1, over 600 for DPA1, and 472 for DPB1. Five DR-DQ haplotypes were handled as single units for association and clustering because linkage in the cohort was strong. Among roughly 370 genotyped donors of the cohort, an average of approximately 230,000 unique TCR beta nucleotide sequences were sequenced per donor, roughly 20% of them non-productive. Overall study results and their limits: Most TCR sequences were seen in very few donors, while some public TCRs were found in many individuals. CMV serostatus was the only immune exposure information available for the cohort. Correlated functional status among segregating V segments might reflect linkage disequilibrium, but an unknown experimental factor could not be ruled out. In a later analysis, TCR association rates were found to vary across HLA loci, with the most associated TCRs seen for DRB1 alleles and the fewest for HLA-C alleles. In vitro tests confirmed that a few of the cytomegalovirus-associated TCR beta chains recognize cytomegalovirus antigens. Some 15 rarely observed V segments, including chromosome 9 orphons, were excluded from the earlier analysis of about 500 of the donors because counts were too low. The study gave a list of some 150 TCR beta chains associated with cytomegalovirus. HLA typing was unavailable for some donors at each locus, so association tests used only the typed subset. A later analysis found that most CMV-associated TCR beta chains appeared HLA-restricted, with HLA associations seemingly driven largely by CMV exposure. The presence/absence analyses assumed that sequencing depth was roughly uniform across donors, and that assumption may not be true. According to the authors, the approach could potentially be generalized to other disease states and immunological phenotypes. In an earlier analysis of around 600 of the donors, most TCR beta V segments appeared in productive rearrangements about 87% or about 30% of the time, broadly matching IMGT annotations. In both the original and validation cohorts, the classifier was reported to diagnose cytomegalovirus status with high specificity and sensitivity. Compared with equally common non-associated chains, HLA-associated TCR beta chains in a later analysis were more clonally expanded and had lower generation probabilities. At a false discovery rate of 0.05, a later analysis linked around 15,000 TCR beta sequences to specific HLA alleles. A later analysis reported that several top co-occurrence clusters appeared linked to parvovirus B19, influenza, CMV and Epstein-Barr virus. V-gene and J-gene trimming of TCR beta chains was associated with a missense DCLRE1C variant in a later genetic analysis, and the association was replicated in an independent cohort. Only TCR beta chains were sequenced in this cohort, and the absence of alpha or paired-chain data limited detectable features. A further reported finding was that TCR beta sequences accurately predicted the HLA-A and HLA-B alleles for most subjects in the first cohort. Assigning TCR associations to individual alleles was difficult when HLA alleles, especially DR and DQ, strongly co-occurred. In a later genetic analysis, fewer N-insertions in productive TCRs were reported among donors in an Asian-associated ancestry cluster than the approximately 710-donor mean. Some IMGT-functional V segments, including TRBV6-2 and TRBV6-3, could not be told apart with the 87-base-pair reads, so those segments were excluded. A cluster of highly shared sequence variants was judged likely to be a technical artifact of the sequencing pipeline.

The cohort consisted of some 670 healthy bone marrow donors. At the time of sampling, all cohort members were nominally healthy, though unrecorded immune exposures were likely present. The donor was CMV seropositive and belonged to the group of some 290 seropositive cohort members. Every donor gave a peripheral blood sample, and the peripheral blood mononuclear cells from that sample were used for TCR beta sequencing. The Qiagen DNeasy Blood Extraction Kit was used to extract genomic DNA from the blood cell samples. Looking up the germline V gene (reference sequence) yields CDR1 MNHEY and CDR2 SMNVEV. The CDR3 goes from the cysteine to the phenylalanine over 14 residues. The kept DNA is CDR3 alone, 42 bases in frame from the first base. A distance of 9 bases separates the germline ends of V and J, which lose 3 bases and 2 bases respectively. Libraries were constructed by the immunoSEQ multiplex PCR assay. For the multiplex PCR, a mixture combining 60 forward primers for TCR Vbeta segments and 13 reverse primers for TCR Jbeta segments was used. A multiplex PCR assay on genomic DNA amplified the CDR3 region of rearranged TCR beta genes. On the Illumina HiSeq System, the amplified TCR beta libraries were sequenced as 87-base-pair reads. Processing in the source paper ran as follows. Across the 500 to 850 repertoires, a later analysis counted 80 million or so unique TCR beta chains, roughly 11 million of which were shared by at least two donors. A nearest-neighbor algorithm error-corrected the raw reads and collapsed the reads into unique sequences, merging closely related sequences to remove PCR and sequencing errors. CDR3 sequences were aligned to IMGT reference sequences to assign V, D and J gene segments. For a sequence to be retained, a match of at least six nucleotides to both a V gene segment and a J gene segment was required. A rearrangement was called productive if the CDR3 had no stop codons and remained in frame with V and J, and every other rearrangement was called non-productive. CDR3 was defined by IMGT convention, running from the second conserved V-encoded cysteine to the conserved J-encoded phenylalanine. Sequences without an unambiguous match to a single V gene segment were excluded from the earlier analysis of 587 of the donors. In an earlier analysis of roughly 500 of the donors, V segments were called functional above 56.7% productive rearrangements and were called segregating when the between-donor standard deviation exceeded 5%. A statistical classification framework was built to diagnose cytomegalovirus status from the catalog of TCR beta chain sequences. In a later analysis, TCR nucleotide sequences were compared against IMGT/GENE-DB human TR gene sequences so that V and J genes could be assigned. Using the TCRdist pipeline, a later analysis assigned CDR3 sequences along with most-parsimonious VDJ recombination scenarios. A later analysis defined each TCR beta chain by its CDR3 amino acid sequence plus V-gene family, and excluded reads lacking a unique V-gene family. A later analysis removed 500 to 650 highly shared, low-generation-probability nucleotide sequences to deal with suspected cross-contamination and a sequencing artifact. In a later analysis, a clonal expansion index was calculated for each public chain from normalized within-repertoire ranks of inferred template counts. In a later analysis, generation probabilities were computed with a VDJ recombination model fitted to out-of-frame rearrangements, and the resulting probabilities were checked against IGoR. In a later analysis, hypergeometric tests were used to score TCR-TCR, TCR-HLA and TCR-CMV co-occurrence, with a repertoire-size bias correction applied to TCR pairs. A later analysis estimated false discovery rates by permuting HLA or CMV assignments 20 times. In a later analysis, co-occurring TCRs were grouped using DBSCAN, with TCRdist sequence similarity added in when clustering inside HLA-allele-positive subsets. For co-occurrence clustering, repertoires with fewer than 30,000 or more than 120,000 public chains were excluded, along with four to six repertoires with anomalous nucleotide sharing. TCRdb retrieved this table from immuneACCESS and kept in-frame rearrangements only. Not all clones are present; in checked studies, unresolved V genes account for under half, and no reason is known for the remainder. The DNA was the basis for D and trimming; V, J and clone size are from that table. Counted in this sample were more than 45,000 clones; roughly 73% of them appeared once. Jointly, the top ten make up around 2.5% of the sample.

For this clone: Its antigen remains undetermined. Within one base of it there is no much larger clone, and no base qualities were kept.

The sequenced sample was PBMCs. The sequence was obtained from a middle-aged woman in good health and CMV-seropositive. The V gene is TRBV27 and the J gene is TRBJ2-3; a tentative D call is TRBD2 (5 bases match). The CDR3 here reads CASSFQRTTDTQYF. The DNA sequence is TGTGCCAGCAGTTTTCAGCGGACCACAGATACGCAGTATTTT.